This entry concerns a single T cell receptor (beta chain). This sample stems from a study of blood T cell repertoires in COVID-19. Study-level background: Spain, Italy and the United States supplied samples that represented acute and convalescent COVID-19. T cells, B-cell-depleted T cells, or PBMCs supplied cDNA or gDNA.

V lost 2 bases, J lost 3 bases, and 8 bases lay in between. This CDR3 spans 15 amino acids. The germline V gene encodes CDR1 SNHLY and CDR2 FYNNEI. Authors' processing steps: Estimated nucleated cell counts came from reference gene primer amplification. Assay: immunoSEQ multiplex PCR; the TCRdb copy retains only in-frame clones and omits some. Clone size and V and J calls were adopted from that table, with D and trimming inferred from the DNA. This repertoire shows under 250,000 clones, about 79% found once; its top ten account for approximately 13%. The chain has TRBV2 and TRBJ1-6; possibly TRBD1 for D (6 bases). The clonotype comes from a human donor in a cohort sampled during active COVID-19. Specimen: peripheral blood. Written as DNA, the CDR3 is TGTGCCAGCAGTGAACAGGGGATCTATAATTCACCCCTCCACTTT. Its translation is CASSEQGIYNSPLHF.